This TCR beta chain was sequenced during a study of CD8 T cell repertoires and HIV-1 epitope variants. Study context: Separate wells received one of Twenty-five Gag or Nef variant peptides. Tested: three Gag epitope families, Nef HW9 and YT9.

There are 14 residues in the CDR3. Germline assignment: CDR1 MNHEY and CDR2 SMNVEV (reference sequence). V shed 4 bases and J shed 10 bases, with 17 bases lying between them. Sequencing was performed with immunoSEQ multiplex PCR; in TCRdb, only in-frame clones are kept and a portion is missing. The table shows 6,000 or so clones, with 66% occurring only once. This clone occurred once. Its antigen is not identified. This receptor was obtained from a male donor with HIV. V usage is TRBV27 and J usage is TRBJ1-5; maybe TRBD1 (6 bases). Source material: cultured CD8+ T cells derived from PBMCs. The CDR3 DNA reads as TGTGCCAGCAGTTATTGGTTAGAGGGGGGTCCCCAGCATTTT. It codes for CASSYWLEGGPQHF.